Following are 18 T cell receptor beta chains from one sample sequenced in a study of cytomegalovirus exposure and HLA in healthy donors (dated by TCRdb to about 2017). The method was the immunoSEQ multiplex PCR assay. For the multiplex PCR, a mixture combining 60 forward primers for TCR Vbeta segments and 13 reverse primers for TCR Jbeta segments was used. Entries here come from immuneACCESS through TCRdb and include only in-frame sequences with V and J called. Some clones fail to appear in such tables; in the studies checked, an unresolved V gene covers under half of the shortfall, and the cause of the remainder is unknown. Present in this sample are around 150,000 clones, over 75% of which were seen just once. Of the sample, 4.5% to 5% is held by the ten largest clones. Material for sequencing was PBMCs. The origin of the receptors is a man younger than 40 in good health.

This clone occurred a few times. The J gene is TRBJ2-5, the V gene TRBV7-2; a weak D match, TRBD2 (5 bases). Germline lookup yields CDR1 SGHTA and CDR2 FQGNSA. The V and J ends lost 3 bases and 5 bases respectively, with 13 bases between them. CDR3 size: 14 residues. CDR3 region: CASSFEGRPETQYF. DNA for the CDR3: TGTGCCAGCAGCTTCGAGGGCCGTCCGGAGACCCAGTACTTC.

This chain uses TRBV5-1 with TRBJ2-7; the D gene is possibly TRBD2 (6 bases). In germline, CDR1 is SGHRS, CDR2 YFSETQ. The CDR3 length is 14 residues. V gave up 0 bases and J gave up 2 bases, with 9 bases separating them. The CDR3 DNA sequence: TGCGCCAGCAGCTTGGTTCCGGGGGCCTACGAGCAGTACTTC. Residues: CASSLVPGAYEQYF.

This clone appeared many times. Since a much larger clone is just one base distant, this may be a read error. The V call is TRBV7-9, the J call TRBJ2-5; TRBD1 is a possible D gene (5 bases). Germline values: CDR1 SEHNR, CDR2 FQNEAQ (reference sequence). CDR3 length equals 16 residues. The CDR3 region has the DNA TGTTCCAGCAGCCTAACCCCTAAGGGGTGGGTAGAGACCCAGTACTTC. Translating gives CSSSLTPKGWVETQYF.

The J gene is TRBJ2-7, the V gene TRBV27, with 9 positions matching TRBD2. J lost 3 bases, V lost 8 bases, and 5 bases had no gene match. The CDR3 runs to 13 residues. CDR1 and CDR2 from the germline V gene are MNHEY and SMNVEV (reference sequence). Here the CDR3 reads CASRLSGSYEQYF. CDR3 coding DNA: TGTGCCAGCCGACTTAGCGGGAGCTACGAGCAGTACTTC.

This rearrangement joins TRBV6-5 to TRBJ1-5, with a weak D call TRBD1 (5 bases). V lost 0 bases, J lost 2 bases, and 11 bases lay in between. The CDR3 is 16 amino acids. The germline gives CDR1 MNHEY, CDR2 SVGAGI. The CDR3 sequence is CASSYSGQGGNQPQHF. The CDR3 coding sequence is TGTGCCAGCAGTTACTCCGGGCAGGGCGGCAATCAGCCCCAGCATTTT.

CDR3 residues: CASNFIRPGQRTDTQYF. CDR3 bases: TGTGCCAGCAACTTTATTCGACCGGGACAAAGGACAGATACGCAGTATTTT. This chain connects TRBV7-9 to TRBJ2-3; weak D call: TRBD1 (6 bases). Trimming shortened V by 7 bases and J by 3 bases, and 23 bases separated the two germline ends. CDR1 SEHNR and CDR2 FQNEAQ come from the germline V gene (reference sequence). This CDR3 has 17 residues.

This chain joins TRBV28 and TRBJ1-5; 8 bases are shared with TRBD1. The germline CDR1 and CDR2 sequences are MDHEN and SYDVKM. With 3 bases clipped from V and 7 bases from J, the junction kept 11 bases outside the gene matches. The CDR3 is 16 amino acids. The CDR3 loop is CASSLASGGERQPQHF. The CDR3, as DNA: TGTGCCAGCAGTTTGGCGTCAGGGGGCGAAAGACAGCCCCAGCATTTT.

The rearrangement uses TRBV18 and TRBJ1-5; D is perhaps TRBD1 (6 bases). Trimming stripped 3 bases from V and 1 base from J, with 16 bases between. The germline gives CDR1 KGHSH, CDR2 LQKENI. The CDR3 totals 17 residues. The CDR3 DNA sequence: TGTGCCAGCTCACCCCCAGGGAGGGGGAGAAGCAATCAGCCCCAGCATTTT. It codes for CASSPPGRGRSNQPQHF. The full variable domain, its missing parts supplied by reference TRBV18 and TRBJ1-5, is NAGVMQNPRHLVRRRGQEARLRCSPMKGHSHVYWYRQLPEEGLKFMVYLQKENIIDESGMPKERFSAEFPKEGPSILRIQQVVRGDSAAYFCASSPPGRGRSNQPQHFGDGTRLSIL.

This clone was observed once. The chain is built from TRBV19 and TRBJ2-3; 11 bases fit TRBD2. V was clipped by 3 bases and J by 2 bases; unmatched bases: 7. This CDR3 comprises 17 residues. Looked up from germline, CDR1 is LNHDA and CDR2 is SQIVND (reference sequence). The CDR3 nucleotides read TGTGCCAGTAGTATGGGTAGCGGGAGGGCCCCCACAGATACGCAGTATTTT. It encodes CASSMGSGRAPTDTQYF. Together with reference TRBV19 and TRBJ2-3, the CDR3 gives the full variable domain: DGGITQSPKYLFRKEGQNVTLSCEQNLNHDAMYWYRQDPGQGLRLIYYSQIVNDFQKGDIAEGYSVSREKKESFPLTVTSAQKNPTAFYLCASSMGSGRAPTDTQYFGPGTRLTVL.

V usage is TRBV19 and J usage is TRBJ1-3; 10 nucleotides align to TRBD1. CDR1 is LNHDA and CDR2 is SQIVND in the germline V gene (reference sequence). The length of the CDR3 is 15 residues. V lost 6 bases, J lost 4 bases, and 6 bases stayed unmatched. The CDR3 nucleotides are TGTGCCAGTAGCACCGGGACAGGGGTCGGAAACACCATATATTTT. It specifies CASSTGTGVGNTIYF.

The J gene is TRBJ2-1, the V gene TRBV10-3, with 9 bases aligning to TRBD1. V was pared by 7 bases and J by 7 bases, with 8 bases of the junction left unmatched. Germline CDR1 is ENHRY and CDR2 is SYGVKD. CDR3 size: 14 residues. CDR3 amino acids: CAITDRGPENEQFF. DNA of the CDR3: TGTGCCATCACGGACAGGGGACCAGAAAATGAGCAGTTCTTC.

In its sample, this clone was seen a few times. The V gene is TRBV7-2, the J gene TRBJ1-5; D is undetermined. Germline loops: CDR1 SGHTA, CDR2 FQGNSA. Trimming removed 0 bases at V and 7 bases at J, with 13 bases between. CDR3 length: 15 residues. The CDR3 DNA follows: TGTGCCAGCAGCTTAGCTCCCGGCGCCGGGCAGCCCCAGCATTTT. As protein: CASSLAPGAGQPQHF.

The V gene is TRBV18, the J gene TRBJ2-7, with D maybe TRBD2 (5 bases). CDR1 KGHSH and CDR2 LQKENI come from the germline V gene. The CDR3 spans 14 residues. Trimming removed 3 bases at V and 5 bases at J, with 14 bases between. CDR3 amino acids: CASSPERLHNEQYF. Here the CDR3 DNA reads TGTGCCAGCTCACCCGAGCGGTTGCACAACGAGCAGTACTTC.

The chain combines TRBV5-5 with TRBJ1-4; D might be TRBD1 (6 bases). This CDR3 is 16 amino acids long. Looked up from germline, CDR1 is SGHKS and CDR2 is YYEKEE (reference sequence). Trimming shortened V by 4 bases and J by 5 bases, and 18 bases separated the two germline ends. The DNA for the CDR3 is TGTGCCAGCAGCCGCAACCCCGGGCAGGGGAATGAAAAACTGTTTTTT. This translates into CASSRNPGQGNEKLFF.

The rearrangement links TRBV7-2 to TRBJ1-2; a possible D gene is TRBD1 (6 bases). Per germline, CDR1 SGHTA and CDR2 FQGNSA. The CDR3 loop spans 14 amino acids. V was pared by 5 bases and J by 8 bases, with 18 bases between. Here the CDR3 reads CASSPGWEGEGYTF. The CDR3 coding sequence is TGTGCCAGCAGCCCGGGGTGGGAGGGGGAGGGCTACACCTTC.

There are a few counts of this clone. V and J are TRBV7-8 and TRBJ1-3, with 7 bases that match TRBD1. In germline, CDR1 is SGHVS, CDR2 FQNEAQ. This CDR3 is built from 15 residues. J lost 0 bases, V lost 5 bases, and 4 bases had no gene match. CDR3 protein: CASSDRESSGNTIYF. For the CDR3, the DNA is TGTGCCAGCAGCGACAGGGAGAGCTCTGGAAACACCATATATTTT.

The gene calls are TRBV6-5 and TRBJ1-2; the match to TRBD1 covers 9 bases. Germline V gene data show CDR1 as MNHEY and CDR2 as SVGAGI. This CDR3 has 13 amino acids. V lost 5 bases and J lost 4; bases outside the gene matches: 2. The CDR3 loop is CASSPTGGYGYTF. CDR3 nucleotides: TGTGCCAGCAGTCCGACAGGGGGCTATGGCTACACCTTC.

The V gene is TRBV5-1, the J gene TRBJ2-5; D perhaps matches TRBD1 (6 bases). CDR1 is SGHRS and CDR2 is YFSETQ in the germline V gene. The length of the CDR3 is 17 residues. V lost 0 bases to trimming and J lost 2 bases, with 17 bases between them. In DNA, the CDR3 is TGCGCCAGCAGCTTGGCCGTAGGGCTGGGGGCTCAAGAGACCCAGTACTTC. Protein: CASSLAVGLGAQETQYF.